Listed here is a single TCR beta chain. This clone showed up just a few times. The antigen this receptor binds is unknown. Base qualities are not provided; no much larger clone lies one nucleotide away. The data stem from a study of T cell responses to AZD1222 COVID-19 vaccine (TCRdb year 2021). As for the study more broadly: AZD1222 recipients given second doses at about 4 weeks or at about 12 weeks were pooled, since spike-specific TCR depth and breadth were not found to differ between the two schedules. A total of 230 to 250 trial participants underwent TCR sequencing, of whom roughly 210 had received two doses of AZD1222 and approximately 25 had received two doses of the MenACWY control vaccine. Enrollment into the trials was organized by age into subgroups of 18-55, 56-69 and 70-plus years, and those subgroups contained roughly 140, 27 and 60 TCR-sequenced participants, respectively. General findings and caveats noted by the study authors: The vaccine-associated CD4 TCRs covered the entire spike protein, and the dominant responses fell in regions 160-218 and 743-854. In the small 56-69-year group, the increase in depth fell short of significance, most likely because of low power. Participants were mostly white British and included more females than males, and it was suggested by the authors that clonal diversity may have been underestimated. Reportedly, close to half of the unique spike-specific TCRs recognized epitopes lying outside the regions that are mutated in the B.1.351 and B.1.1.7 variants. A significant rise in spike-specific TCR breadth and depth was observed after two AZD1222 doses relative to day 0 and relative to MenACWY recipients. Only five or six AZD1222 recipients were SARS-CoV-2 seropositive at baseline, limiting conclusions about previously exposed vaccinees. Because no day 14 peak-response samples were available, repertoires were characterized only after the peak T cell response.

V is clipped by 0 bases and J by 1 base, and the sequence between their germline boundaries is 6 bases long. The cysteine opens and the phenylalanine closes a CDR3 of 14 amino acids. The retained sequence is limited to the CDR3, 42 bases, with the frame set at the first base. CDR1 and CDR2 were assigned from the germline V gene as LGHNA and YNFKEQ. In the paper's terms, the time point label means: baseline before first vaccination. Vaccinee samples were obtained from the UK trials COV001 and COV002, which included a single-blind randomized controlled phase 2/3 trial of AZD1222 (ChAdOx1 nCoV-19) in healthy adults. For TCRbeta chain sequencing, PBMC samples were collected from trial participants at day 0 and at day 28 after the second dose. The CDR3 regions of human TCRbeta chains were subjected to immunosequencing. In the source study's methods: TCRs in the repertoires were matched against a reference library of SARS-CoV-2-specific TCRs that had been generated with the MIRA antigen-specificity platform. Breadth meant the fraction of unique TCRs that were SARS-CoV-2-associated, whereas depth meant the fraction of total T cells that were SARS-CoV-2-associated. Each spike-specific TCR was assigned to its reactive spike region and to a CD4 or CD8 class using the MIRA data. Log10-transformed breadth and depth values were compared by one-way ANOVA with Sidak's multiple comparisons tests. TCRdb re-hosts the immuneACCESS table, in-frame sequences only. Its copies lack some clones; in the studies checked, an unresolved V gene accounts for under half of them, and the cause for the rest is not known. From that table come the V and J calls and clone size; the DNA was used to work out D and trimming. The sample yields approximately 60,000 clones; roughly 84% were counted once. The top ten hold approximately 7% of the sample.

The chain joins TRBV4-2 to TRBJ1-1; no D gene call is confident. Specimen: peripheral blood, collected on day 0 of AZD1222 vaccination. The clonotype was recovered from an adult in good health. The CDR3 in this case is CASSQELGNTEAFF. Here is the DNA: TGTGCCAGCAGCCAAGAATTAGGGAACACTGAAGCTTTCTTT.